The 21 T cell receptor beta chains listed next were all sequenced from one sample in a study of beta chain features in type 1 diabetes. Sequencing targeted expressed TCRB transcripts, as all isolated RNA had been reverse transcribed. Method: immunoSEQ multiplex PCR; TCRdb's copy keeps in-frame clones and lacks some. The sample lists almost 350,000 clones; around 7.6% were seen once. The sequenced sample was central memory CD4+ T cells from blood. These receptors came from a woman between 18 and 29 years old in good health.

This clone was counted at least ten times. This chain joins TRBV2 and TRBJ2-3; tentative D call: TRBD2 (6 bases). The CDR3 consists of 14 residues. V lost 7 bases and J lost 0, with 11 bases in between. In germline, CDR1 is SNHLY, CDR2 FYNNEI. CDR3 in DNA: TGTGCCAGCATGTCCGGGACTAGCACAGATACGCAGTATTTT. The encoded protein is CASMSGTSTDTQYF.

This clone has only a few counts. The rearrangement joins TRBV28 to TRBJ1-5; D call uncertain. The V gene lost 7 bases and the J gene lost 0 bases, with 4 bases spanning the gap. Per the germline V gene, CDR1 is MDHEN and CDR2 is SYDVKM. This CDR3 has 12 residues. DNA of the CDR3: TGTGCCAGCACTGATAGCAATCAGCCCCAGCATTTT. It encodes CASTDSNQPQHF.

This clone was counted a few times. The J gene is TRBJ2-3, the V gene TRBV29-1, with 11 bases identical to TRBD2. Germline values: CDR1 SQVTM, CDR2 ANQGSEA. The CDR3 has 14 amino acids. With 4 bases clipped from V and 4 bases from J, the junction kept 4 bases outside the gene matches. CDR3 in DNA: TGCAGCGTTGTAGCGGGAGGGCCAGCAGATACGCAGTATTTT. Its protein is CSVVAGGPADTQYF.

This clone was observed a few times. This chain uses TRBV19 with TRBJ1-5; D call uncertain. CDR3 length equals 17 residues. V lost 5 bases and J 2 bases, leaving 19 bases between the germline ends. Germline values: CDR1 LNHDA, CDR2 SQIVND (reference sequence). Written as DNA, the CDR3 is TGTGCCAGTAGTTCCCCCCCCAGGACCAAAGGCAATCAGCCCCAGCATTTT. It is translated as CASSSPPRTKGNQPQHF.

About this clone itself: This sequence may be a read error, since a much larger clone differs from it by one base. The chain employs TRBV11-1 and TRBJ2-5; no clear D. The CDR3 sequence is 13 residues long. The V gene's germline CDR1 is SGHAT and CDR2 FQDESV (reference sequence). With 2 bases removed from V and 2 bases from J, the gap between germline ends came to 6 bases. DNA for the CDR3: TGTGCCAGCAGCTTAAGGGTACAAGAGACCCAGTACTTC. Protein: CASSLRVQETQYF.

A word on this clone: At one boundary the junction diverges from the germline segment, which might be a read error. This chain uses TRBV19 with TRBJ1-5; possible D gene TRBD1, 5 bases. The germline gives CDR1 LNHDA, CDR2 SQIVND (reference sequence). This CDR3 is built from 16 residues. The CDR3 loop is CARGVYCGKGNQSQHF. DNA of the CDR3: TGTGCCAGGGGGGTGTATTGCGGGAAGGGCAATCAGTCCCAGCATTTT.

A few counts support this clone. The chain carries TRBV11-1 and TRBJ2-2, with D uncertain. The ends were cut back, 4 bases at V and 7 bases at J, with 4 bases in the middle. This CDR3 is 11 amino acids long. Germline V gene lookup returns CDR1 SGHAT and CDR2 FQDESV (reference sequence). CDR3 DNA: TGTGCCAGCAGCTCCTTCGGGGAGCTGTTTTTT. It translates to CASSSFGELFF.

This clone was found a few times. This chain's CDR3 is CASSGQGGDEQFF. DNA of the CDR3: TGTGCCAGCAGTGGACAGGGCGGAGATGAGCAGTTCTTC. The chain joins TRBV6-1 to TRBJ2-1, with 7 positions matching TRBD1. CDR1 MNHNS and CDR2 SASEGT come from the germline V gene. V gave up 4 bases and J gave up 8 bases; unmatched junction bases: 5. This CDR3 contains 13 residues.

The chain combines TRBV5-6 with TRBJ1-1, with 9 bases fitting TRBD1. The CDR3 spans 18 residues. The V and J ends lost 0 bases and 6 bases, in that order; junction bases with no gene match: 15. The germline gives CDR1 SGHDT, CDR2 YYEEEE. CDR3 in DNA: TGTGCCAGCAGCTTGGGGGCCCCAAGGGGACAGGGTATCTCTGAAGCTTTCTTT. Translating gives CASSLGAPRGQGISEAFF.

This clone was counted only a few times. The V and J genes are TRBV7-2 and TRBJ2-7; 7 positions match TRBD2. V shed 1 base and J 2 bases; nucleotides not matched to a gene: 8. Looked up from germline, CDR1 is SGHTA and CDR2 is FQGNSA. The CDR3 has 16 amino acids. The CDR3 loop reads CASSLVSGGRTYEQYF. Here the CDR3 DNA reads TGTGCCAGCAGCTTAGTGTCGGGGGGTAGGACCTACGAGCAGTACTTC.

J is TRBJ2-7 and V is TRBV5-6; tentative D call: TRBD1 (6 bases). From germline, CDR1 is SGHDT and CDR2 YYEEEE. Trimming left V 2 bases short and J 2 bases short, with 8 bases between. The CDR3 is 13 amino acids. The CDR3 region is CASSLGGPYEQYF. DNA of the CDR3: TGTGCCAGCAGCTTAGGGGGTCCCTACGAGCAGTACTTC.

The V gene is TRBV5-1, the J gene TRBJ2-7; D is undetermined. The CDR3 extends over 15 amino acids. The V end was cut by 3 bases, the J end by 7 bases, with 20 bases between. Germline V gene sequence: CDR1 SGHRS, CDR2 YFSETQ. The CDR3 region has the DNA TGCGCCAGCAGCTCGGAAATCACCCCATTACGGGAGCAGTACTTC. Protein sequence: CASSSEITPLREQYF.

The CDR3 bases are TGTGCCAGCAGCTTAGCGGATTACACAGATACGCAGTATTTT. Protein sequence: CASSLADYTDTQYF. This sequence joins TRBV7-2 and TRBJ2-3; the D is unclear. Trimming shortened V by 0 bases and J by 2 bases, and 6 bases separated the two germline ends. The CDR3 length is 14 residues. Germline loops: CDR1 SGHTA, CDR2 FQGNSA. Complete variable domain (other parts from reference TRBV7-2 and TRBJ2-3): GAGVSQSPSNKVTEKGKDVELRCDPISGHTALYWYRQSLGQGLEFLIYFQGNSAPDKSGLPSDRFSAERTGGSVSTLTIQRTQQEDSAVYLCASSLADYTDTQYFGPGTRLTVL.

This clone was seen ten or more times. The rearrangement links TRBV7-3 to TRBJ2-1; possibly TRBD2 for D (6 bases). Germline values: CDR1 SGHTA, CDR2 FQGTGA. Trimming pared 4 bases from V and 0 bases from J, leaving 10 bases between. This CDR3 comprises 15 residues. CDR3 protein: CASSSSVVSYNEQFF. CDR3 nucleotides: TGTGCCAGCAGCTCTAGCGTAGTCTCCTACAATGAGCAGTTCTTC.

This clone was seen more than once but under ten times. The CDR3 is CAIRLTGDNTEAFF. DNA of the CDR3: TGTGCCATCAGGCTGACAGGGGATAACACTGAAGCTTTCTTT. J is TRBJ1-1 and V is TRBV10-3, with 8 bases lining up with TRBD1. Germline CDR1 is ENHRY and CDR2 is SYGVKD. The CDR3 contains 14 residues. Trimming at V came to 6 bases and at J to 2 bases, leaving 5 bases not matched to a gene.

This clone showed up just a few times. The gene calls are TRBV20-1 and TRBJ2-1, with a weak D call TRBD2 (6 bases). The CDR3 is 10 amino acids. CDR1 is DFQATT, CDR2 SNEGSKA, per germline (reference sequence). V was trimmed by 6 bases and J by 8 bases, leaving 8 bases between them. The CDR3 DNA sequence: TGCAGTGCCGGGACTTATGAGCAGTTCTTC. Protein product: CSAGTYEQFF.

The chain combines TRBV7-3 with TRBJ2-1, with a possible D match to TRBD2 (6 bases). V dropped 4 bases and J dropped 5 bases, with 9 bases sitting between them. The CDR3 totals 13 residues. CDR1 and CDR2 (germline): SGHTA, FQGTGA. CDR3 amino acids: CASSSGGNNEQFF. The CDR3 region has the DNA TGTGCCAGCAGCTCCGGGGGAAACAATGAGCAGTTCTTC.

J is TRBJ1-2 and V is TRBV28; D is undetermined. Trimming removed 6 bases from V and 4 bases from J, with 21 bases in between. Germline values: CDR1 MDHEN, CDR2 SYDVKM. CDR3 length equals 16 residues. CDR3 region: CASSPTGLRITYGYTF. The DNA for the CDR3 is TGTGCCAGCAGCCCTACGGGCCTTCGGATTACCTATGGCTACACCTTC.

This chain uses TRBV5-1 with TRBJ2-3; D remains unclear. The CDR3 is made up of 14 amino acids. The germline V and J ends were trimmed by 0 bases and 3 bases, with 8 bases remaining between them. Germline V gene lookup returns CDR1 SGHRS and CDR2 YFSETQ. CDR3: CASSLVALTDTQYF. DNA for the CDR3: TGCGCCAGCAGCTTGGTTGCGCTTACAGATACGCAGTATTTT.

The sample holds a few counts of this clone. The chain couples TRBV7-3 to TRBJ2-3, with D tentatively TRBD2 (5 bases). This CDR3 spans 15 amino acids. V lost 0 bases and J 4 bases, leaving 11 bases between the germline ends. The germline CDR1 and CDR2 sequences are SGHTA and FQGTGA. CDR3 bases: TGTGCCAGCAGCTTAACGTCTAGCTCGGCAGATACGCAGTATTTT. Protein: CASSLTSSSADTQYF.

The chain combines TRBV9 with TRBJ1-2; D not resolved. CDR3 length: 11 residues. CDR1 SGDLS and CDR2 YYNGEE come from the germline V gene. Trimming stripped 5 bases from V and 5 bases from J, with 7 bases between. CDR3: CASRGDYGYTF. CDR3 coding DNA: TGTGCCAGCAGAGGTGATTATGGCTACACCTTC.